This T cell receptor (beta chain) was identified during a study of blood T cell repertoires in COVID-19. Overall study context: The origin of the acute and convalescent COVID-19 samples was the United States, Italy and Spain.

Trimming stripped 2 bases from V and 4 bases from J, with 8 bases between. Germline-derived CDR1 and CDR2 are SSHAT and FNYEAQ (reference sequence). This CDR3 spans 14 amino acids. The table came from immunoSEQ multiplex PCR; TCRdb's copy has only in-frame clones and leaves some out. Counted here are over 110,000 clones, 65% to 80% occurring once; the ten biggest clones make up about 1.8%. Sequenced sample: peripheral blood. This clonotype was sampled from a woman in her sixties or seventies with acute or convalescent COVID-19. This chain uses TRBV7-7 with TRBJ2-2, with D unclear. As DNA, the CDR3 is TGTGCCAGCAGCTTATCACAAATCACCGGGGAGCTGTTTTTT. Protein sequence: CASSLSQITGELFF.